Shown below are 10 T cell receptor beta chains from a single sample sequenced in a study of blood T cell repertoires in COVID-19. Measured with immunoSEQ multiplex PCR; TCRdb has only the in-frame clones, and not every one. The sample yields over 200,000 clones, less than 90% seen once. Sample: PBMCs or T cells enriched from blood (not recorded which). Receptors originate from a woman aged 45-65 years in a cohort exposed to, infected with or recovered from COVID-19 (not recorded which).

This clone was recorded only once. The chain joins TRBV27 to TRBJ1-2; D is undetermined. Trimming shortened V by 3 bases and J by 7 bases, and 12 bases separated the two germline ends. CDR1 and CDR2 (germline): MNHEY, SMNVEV (reference sequence). The CDR3 is made up of 13 amino acids. Here the CDR3 reads CASSFGIMGGYTF. CDR3 bases: TGTGCCAGCAGTTTCGGGATCATGGGTGGCTACACCTTC.

This clone was observed a few times. The V call is TRBV24-1, the J call TRBJ2-1, with 10 bases identical to TRBD1. V lost 9 bases and J lost 9; bases outside the gene matches: 10. Germline CDR1 and CDR2: KGHDR and SFDVKD. The CDR3 sequence is 14 residues long. The CDR3 nucleotides read TGTGCCACCCGAGAGACAGGGGGCGGTTTTGAGCAGTTCTTC. Translation: CATRETGGGFEQFF.

The V call is TRBV7-8, the J call TRBJ1-2, with 7 nucleotides matching TRBD1. Germline-derived CDR1 and CDR2 are SGHVS and FQNEAQ. Trimming took 2 bases from V and 7 from J; bases not matched to a gene: 7. The CDR3 has 14 amino acids. The CDR3 loop is CASSLQTGTLGYTF. For the CDR3, the DNA is TGTGCCAGCAGCTTACAGACAGGGACGCTTGGCTACACCTTC.

This chain uses TRBV27 with TRBJ1-4; D is uncertain. V lost 6 bases and J 6 bases, leaving 14 bases between the germline ends. Per germline, CDR1 MNHEY and CDR2 SMNVEV (reference sequence). This CDR3 has 14 amino acids. CDR3 sequence reads: CASRYRWEDEKLFF. The DNA for the CDR3 is TGTGCCAGCAGATACCGGTGGGAGGATGAAAAACTGTTTTTT.

The chain has TRBV14 and TRBJ1-6; TRBD1 matches at 7 bases. The CDR3 consists of 13 residues. Losses at the gene ends were 1 base for V and 14 bases for J; bases not matched to a gene: 5. Germline CDR1 is SGHDN and CDR2 is FVKESK. The CDR3 coding sequence is TGTGCCAGCAGCCAAGGACAGGGAAGGGCCCTCCACTTT. It encodes CASSQGQGRALHF.

The chain carries TRBV6-4 and TRBJ2-1; TRBD2 agrees at 10 bases. After removal of 3 bases from V and 12 bases from J, the junction contained 11 bases not matched to a gene. Germline lookup yields CDR1 MRHNA and CDR2 SNTAGT. The CDR3 runs to 15 residues. The CDR3 here is CASSDLASGGSGQFF. In DNA, the CDR3 is TGTGCCAGCAGTGATCTGGCTAGCGGGGGTTCGGGGCAGTTCTTC.

In regard to this clone: An end of the junction does not agree with germline; a read error may underlie this. This chain joins TRBV12-3 or TRBV12-4 and TRBJ1-2, with 7 positions matching TRBD1. The CDR3 consists of 13 residues. The CDR3 region has the DNA TGTGCCAGCAGGTTAGGGACAGTTCCTGGCTACACCTTC. This codes for CASRLGTVPGYTF.

The chain has TRBV9 and TRBJ2-5; 7 nucleotides agree with TRBD1. The CDR3 consists of 14 residues. V lost 0 bases and J lost 2; bases outside the gene matches: 1. Germline values: CDR1 SGDLS, CDR2 YYNGEE. The CDR3 region is CASSVGQGQETQYF. CDR3 bases: TGTGCCAGCAGCGTAGGACAGGGACAAGAGACCCAGTACTTC.

J is TRBJ2-7 and V is TRBV3-1 (or the pseudogene TRBV3-2); 12 nucleotides line up with TRBD2. V gave up 2 bases and J gave up 2 bases; unmatched junction bases: 19. Germline V gene data show CDR1 as LGHDT and CDR2 as YNNKEL (reference sequence). The CDR3 runs 21 residues. This CDR3 reads CASSQSYKGLAGRRVPYEQYF. The CDR3 nucleotides are TGTGCCAGCAGCCAATCTTATAAGGGACTAGCGGGCCGCCGGGTTCCCTACGAGCAGTACTTC.

The V call is TRBV19, the J call TRBJ1-1; 7 nucleotides align to TRBD1. CDR1 and CDR2 from the germline V gene are LNHDA and SQIVND (reference sequence). J was trimmed by 0 bases and V by 7 bases; bases with no gene match: 8. This CDR3 is 15 amino acids long. The CDR3 loop is CASTKRTGVNTEAFF. The CDR3 DNA sequence: TGTGCCAGTACCAAGAGGACAGGAGTGAACACTGAAGCTTTCTTT. The entire variable domain, with the rest obtained from reference TRBV19 and TRBJ1-1, is as follows: DGGITQSPKYLFRKEGQNVTLSCEQNLNHDAMYWYRQDPGQGLRLIYYSQIVNDFQKGDIAEGYSVSREKKESFPLTVTSAQKNPTAFYLCASTKRTGVNTEAFFGQGTRLTVV.